Included here is one T cell receptor (beta chain) sequence, with context. This clonotype was seen more than once but under ten times. The clone's antigen remains unknown. Base-call qualities are not available, and no considerably larger clone is one nucleotide away. These data belong to a study of blood T cells in healthy people across ages (dated by TCRdb to between 2014 and 2016). In terms of the full investigation: In model experiments, template switching captured roughly one uniquely barcoded TCR beta cDNA molecule for every two T cells. Using deep sequencing normalized with unique cDNA molecular identifiers, the study measured how TCR beta repertoire diversity changes with age. Donors were grouped into four age groups: young (average 16 years), middle-aged (39), aged (around 60) and long-lived (82). Donors of different ages were randomly distributed across sequencing lanes to avoid experimental bias. Two additional independent replicas of 1 million unique cDNA reads from the same blood draw were analyzed for two donors (one aged 18 to 30 and one aged 80 or older).

The approximately 40 donors, aged about 6 to 100 years, were systemically healthy Caucasian individuals from Russia. Each donor gave ten milliliters of peripheral blood, drawn into EDTA-treated Vacutainer tubes. Ficoll-Paque density-gradient centrifugation was used to isolate PBMCs, with at least 6.5 million per sample. Trizol reagent was used to extract total RNA from PBMCs, with at least 6 micrograms per sample. The percentages of naive CD45RAhigh/CD27high T cells were determined by flow cytometry on a PBMC aliquot from every donor. Library preparation used 5' RACE. The sequencing machine was an Illumina HiSeq 2500. A second about 6 to 11 cycle PCR used a sample-barcoded 5' primer and a J-beta primer mix. A unique molecular identifier was introduced onto each TCR beta cDNA molecule by a template-switch 5' adaptor carrying 12 random nucleotides. At least 2.5 million CDR3-containing paired-end reads were obtained from each sample. First-strand cDNA synthesis was performed from all RNA using the Mint cDNA synthesis kit, with priming by a TRBC-specific oligonucleotide. After uracil-DNA glycosylase treatment, a first 18-cycle PCR used universal primers M1SS and BC2_uni_R on all cDNA. The paper's data handling went like this. Normalization of each sample was performed by random selection of 1 million high-quality reads, each carrying a distinct molecular identifier. Instead of being binned into consensus sequences, reads that shared molecular identifiers were thrown out. MiTCR, run with a Q25 quality threshold and the strictest error-elimination algorithm, handled CDR3 identification, clonotype clustering and error correction. A nonparametric unseen species model with Euler transformation was used to estimate a lower bound on total TCR beta diversity. Through fastp at Q25 and MiXCR, TCRdb rebuilt clones from the public reads, retaining in-frame beta chains. Merged by CDR3 protein, the rows form single entries marked with the most common genes and DNA. TCRdb's processing, not the study's, gives the V and J calls here. Within this sample are about 1,400,000 distinct CDR3 sequences, with 59% of them counted one time only. The leading ten clones occupy approximately 7% of the sample.

The investigation overall reported the following: Donor CMV infection status was unknown, potentially confounding age-related changes in expanded clonotypes. Bulk unsorted PBMC profiling prevented conclusive comparison of naive and antigen-experienced compartments. A strong correlation was found between observed TCR beta diversity and the percentage of naive T cells measured by flow cytometry. As age increased, observed TCR beta diversity per million T cells dropped in a roughly linear way, and a significant reduction was already evident by age around 41. Estimates of total diversity based on one million sequenced T cells were regarded as lower bounds and as underestimates. Compared with the aged group, more naive CD4+ T cells, fewer expanded clones and increased TCR diversity were shown by the long-lived group, suggesting age selection.

Trimmed from V: 3 bases; trimmed from J: 7 bases; junction bases lacking a gene match: 13. The CDR3 runs 18 amino acids, cysteine and phenylalanine included. Only the CDR3 DNA stays, 54 bases, in frame from base 1. The origin of this receptor is a man younger than 30 in good health. Sequenced: blood. The sequence links TRBV12-3 or TRBV12-4 to TRBJ1-4; 11 of the junction bases match TRBD1. Here is the DNA: TGTGCCAGCAGTTTTCACGTCGGACAGGGGGCAGGGGGTGAAAAACTGTTTTTT. It specifies CASSFHVGQGAGGEKLFF.